Given below is one T cell receptor beta chain in context. Produced via immunoSEQ multiplex PCR; TCRdb's table is partial and in-frame only. This sample has fewer than 400,000 clones, with about 74% found just once. The CDR3 runs to 15 residues. CDR1 and CDR2 from the germline V gene are MNHNS and SASEGT. Germline trimming cut 6 bases from V and 8 bases from J; bases unmatched to any gene: 4. This sample is part of a study of shared clonotypes between healthy human individuals. This sequence was found in a man aged 25-45 years in good health. This chain joins TRBV6-1 and TRBJ2-1; TRBD2 matches 16 bases. Sequenced material: memory CD4+ T cells sorted from blood. Subset specified: CD45RA-negative fraction. CDR3 coding DNA: TGTGCCAGCAGGGGACTAGCGGGAGGGCCCCATGAGCAGTTCTTC. This codes for CASRGLAGGPHEQFF.